This TCR beta chain was captured in a study of molecular identifiers for immune sequencing clone quantification. When naive CD8 T cells were sorted, they were gated as CD8+CD4-CCR7+CD45RA+. This clonotype was recorded many times. The antigen is not known. Each CDR3 protein is one row after TCRdb ran MiXCR on the PCR reads. The sample shows roughly 630,000 distinct CDR3 sequences, roughly 25% of them seen only once. Overall study results and limits: Barcode collisions between identical TCR molecules could shrink estimates of highly expanded clone sizes.

The V end was cut by 5 bases, the J end by 1 base, with 11 bases between. The CDR3 runs 14 residues. CDR1 is SEHNR, CDR2 FQNEAQ, per germline (reference sequence). Sample: naive CD8+ T cells from blood, with Jurkat cell RNA spiked in. Subset noted: FACS-sorted CD8+CD4-CCR7+CD45RA+ naive T cells. This chain uses TRBV7-9 with TRBJ2-5; the D gene is possibly TRBD2 (6 bases). The clonotype was recovered from a human donor in good health. Some libraries in this study had Jurkat cell RNA spiked in. CDR3 region: CASSISSAQETQYF. In DNA, the CDR3 is TGTGCCAGCAGCATATCTAGCGCCCAAGAGACCCAGTACTTC. The full variable domain, with the rest looked up from reference TRBV7-9 and TRBJ2-5, is DTGVSQNPRHKITKRGQNVTFRCDPISEHNRLYWYRQTLGQGPEFLTYFQNEAQLEKSRLLSDRFSAERPKGSFSTLEIQRTEQGDSAMYLCASSISSAQETQYFGPGTRLLVL.